This TCR beta chain was found in a study of vaccination effects on CD4 cells after COVID-19. Sequencing was performed with immunoSEQ multiplex PCR; in TCRdb, only in-frame clones are kept and a portion is missing. The sample contains some 61,000 clones, less than 80% of which appear only once. Of note for this clone: What it recognizes is unknown.

The ViraFEST assay expanded antigen-specific CD4+ T cells with viral peptide pools before sequencing. Culture proceeded for approximately 9 days, and CD4+ T cells were then isolated. All study participants received two doses of BNT162b2 or mRNA-1273 vaccine. General study findings and limits: Within healthy vaccinees, only 1 of 255 vaccine-induced clones displayed cross-reactivity with common cold coronaviruses. Late in the post-vaccination period, infection-induced and vaccine-induced clones underwent marked clonal contraction.

The junction had 19 bases not matched to a gene; V was cut back by 2 bases and J by 4 bases. This CDR3 has 21 residues. Germline V gene sequence: CDR1 LNHDA, CDR2 SQIVND (reference sequence). This receptor was taken from a human donor who received a COVID-19 vaccine. This rearrangement joins TRBV19 to TRBJ2-6, with 8 bases aligning to TRBD1. The specimen was CD4+ T cells from PBMCs cultured with HCoV-OC43 spike peptides, collected after COVID-19 vaccination. Subset reported: HCoV-OC43 spike overlapping peptide pool stimulation. CDR3 in DNA: TGTGCCAGTAGTATAATCCTTGGCAGGGGGCGCGGAGGGCCAGGGGCCAACGTCCTGACTTTC. It specifies CASSIILGRGRGGPGANVLTF.